This T cell receptor beta chain was sequenced for a study of early T cells in non-severe SARS-CoV-2 infection. TCRdb redid the calling of the 5' RACE reads with MiXCR, one entry per CDR3 protein. The profile shows 64,000 or so distinct CDR3 sequences, 10% to 15% of them singletons. This clonotype was found many times. The CDR3 sequence is 16 residues long. The germline gives CDR1 MNHEY, CDR2 SMNVEV (reference sequence). Trimming took off 0 bases at V and 2 bases at J, with 11 bases between the two ends. V usage is TRBV27 and J usage is TRBJ1-5; the D gene is possibly TRBD1 (5 bases). Material: whole blood, obtained at baseline. This clonotype originated in an adult who was a healthcare worker with PCR-confirmed SARS-CoV-2 infection or an uninfected control (not recorded which). CDR3 amino acids: CASSLSGGVGNQPQHF. The CDR3 coding sequence is TGTGCCAGCAGTTTATCGGGGGGAGTAGGCAATCAGCCCCAGCATTTT.